Given below is one T cell receptor beta chain in context. These data belong to a study of blood T cell repertoires in COVID-19. Across the whole study: Acute and convalescent COVID-19 samples came from the United States, Italy and Spain. In each case, the material was cDNA or gDNA derived from T cells, B-cell-depleted T cells, or PBMCs.

In the original workflow: Nucleated cell counts were estimated from reference gene primer amplification. Produced via immunoSEQ multiplex PCR; TCRdb's table is partial and in-frame only. The D gene and trimming were derived from the DNA, and the V and J assignments and clone size from that table. Here the sample spans tens of thousands of clones, approximately 80% being singletons. Looked up from germline, CDR1 is SGHDN and CDR2 is FVKESK. This CDR3 region has 14 residues. V was pared by 4 bases and J by 7 bases, with 8 bases of the junction left unmatched. The rearrangement links TRBV14 to TRBJ1-2; 8 bases line up with TRBD1. What was sequenced was peripheral blood. The TCR sequence derives from a man at least 80 years old with active or convalescent COVID-19. The CDR3 protein is CASSRDSDRGGYTF. DNA for the CDR3: TGTGCCAGCAGCCGGGACAGCGACAGGGGTGGCTACACCTTC.